The 14 T cell receptor beta chains below come from one sample, sequenced in a study of blood T cell repertoires in COVID-19. Using immunoSEQ multiplex PCR, the repertoire was profiled, and TCRdb retains in-frame clones only, with some absent. The sample records fewer than 300,000 clones, 70% to 90% being singletons. Sequences were obtained from peripheral blood. All receptors come from a woman aged 50 to 60 with acute or convalescent COVID-19.

The chain links TRBV14 to TRBJ2-1; 12 bases are a match to TRBD2. CDR1 and CDR2 from the germline V gene are SGHDN and FVKESK. V gave up 6 bases and J gave up 0 bases; unmatched junction bases: 3. The CDR3 totals 16 residues. The CDR3 reads CASRQTSGSSYNEQFF. The CDR3 DNA follows: TGTGCCAGCAGGCAGACTAGCGGGAGCTCCTACAATGAGCAGTTCTTC.

This clone was observed once. The rearrangement links TRBV7-2 to TRBJ2-2; no reliable D call. V was clipped by 5 bases and J by 3 bases, with 4 bases between them. The CDR3 sequence is 12 residues long. Per the germline V gene, CDR1 is SGHTA and CDR2 is FQGNSA. The CDR3 loop is CASSPDTGELFF. The CDR3 DNA reads as TGTGCCAGCAGCCCCGACACCGGGGAGCTGTTTTTT.

This clone was counted only a few times. This chain connects TRBV9 to TRBJ1-2, with D unclear. V lost 0 bases, J lost 0 bases, and 12 bases lay in between. The CDR3 length is 16 residues. Germline-derived CDR1 and CDR2 are SGDLS and YYNGEE. CDR3 region: CASSVGTNTANYGYTF. DNA of the CDR3: TGTGCCAGCAGCGTAGGTACAAATACAGCTAACTATGGCTACACCTTC.

V usage is TRBV9 and J usage is TRBJ2-1; tentatively, D is TRBD2 (6 bases). V was shortened by 2 bases and J by 0 bases, with 12 bases between the two germline ends. There are 16 residues in the CDR3. Germline CDR1 and CDR2: SGDLS and YYNGEE. The chain's CDR3 is CASSVLARSSYNEQFF. The CDR3 DNA reads TGTGCCAGCAGCGTGCTAGCGCGTAGCTCCTACAATGAGCAGTTCTTC.

This clone was seen a single time. The chain combines TRBV19 with TRBJ2-2; 7 nucleotides align to TRBD1. The CDR3 spans 14 residues. The V gene's germline CDR1 is LNHDA and CDR2 SQIVND (reference sequence). Trimming took 7 bases from V and 8 from J; bases not matched to a gene: 10. The CDR3 nucleotides read TGTGCCAGTACCTCGAAAGGGGGCGCGGGGGAGCTGTTTTTT. Protein product: CASTSKGGAGELFF.

CDR3 nucleotides: TGTGCCATCCAGGGAGGGGCAGGCAATGAGCAGTTCTTC. Translation: CAIQGGAGNEQFF. The chain combines TRBV2 with TRBJ2-1, with 7 nucleotides matching TRBD2. CDR1 is SNHLY, CDR2 FYNNEI, per germline. The CDR3 extends over 13 amino acids. V was pared by 10 bases and J by 6 bases, with 9 bases of the junction left unmatched.

The V call is TRBV10-3, the J call TRBJ2-7, with D possibly being TRBD1 (6 bases). Germline V lookup: CDR1 ENHRY, CDR2 SYGVKD. The V end lost 8 bases, the J end lost 6 bases, and 11 bases lay between the germline ends. The CDR3 has 11 amino acids. CDR3 region: CAIGQFGEQYF. DNA for the CDR3: TGTGCCATCGGACAGTTTGGCGAGCAGTACTTC.

This clone was recorded only once. The V call is TRBV7-8, the J call TRBJ2-7; D unresolved. Trimming shortened V by 6 bases and J by 1 base, and 13 bases separated the two germline ends. The length of the CDR3 is 14 residues. Germline V CDR1 and CDR2: SGHVS, FQNEAQ. The CDR3 loop is CASSLSYGSYEQYF. CDR3 DNA: TGTGCCAGCAGTCTCTCGTACGGGTCCTACGAGCAGTACTTC. The full variable domain, completed using reference TRBV7-8 and TRBJ2-7, is GAGVSQSPRYKVAKRGQDVALRCDPISGHVSLFWYQQALGQGPEFLTYFQNEAQLDKSGLPSDRFFAERPEGSVSTLKIQRTQQEDSAVYLCASSLSYGSYEQYFGPGTRLTVT.

The chain uses TRBV2 and TRBJ2-1; 8 bases align to TRBD2. The CDR3 totals 14 residues. Germline V CDR1 and CDR2: SNHLY, FYNNEI. Trimming removed 10 bases from V and 5 bases from J; junction bases left unmatched: 10. The CDR3 loop is CATVSGSWDNEQFF. DNA for the CDR3: TGTGCCACCGTCAGCGGGAGTTGGGACAATGAGCAGTTCTTC.

This clone was detected only a few times. This chain connects TRBV7-2 to TRBJ2-1, with TRBD2 identical over 8 bases. CDR3 length: 15 amino acids. CDR1 SGHTA and CDR2 FQGNSA come from the germline V gene. V was clipped by 3 bases and J by 8 bases; unmatched bases: 9. The CDR3 region has the DNA TGTGCCAGCAGCTTTGACCTCGGGAGGGGTGATGAGCAGTTCTTC. Its translation is CASSFDLGRGDEQFF.

The rearrangement joins TRBV6-5 to TRBJ2-3, with a tentative D call TRBD1 (5 bases). This CDR3 has 15 residues. V was pared by 10 bases and J by 5 bases, with 22 bases between. From germline, CDR1 is MNHEY and CDR2 SVGAGI. The DNA of the CDR3 is TGTGCCAACGCCTTATTCCAGGGATGGGGAGATACGCAGTATTTT. Translating gives CANALFQGWGDTQYF.

On this clone: At one boundary the junction diverges from the germline segment, which might be a read error. The chain combines TRBV19 with TRBJ1-1; 8 bases fit TRBD1. Per germline, CDR1 LNHDA and CDR2 SQIVND (reference sequence). The CDR3 is made up of 13 amino acids. The CDR3 bases are TGTGCCAGTAGTATCGGGACAGGCGACGAGAGGATCTTT. This sequence encodes CASSIGTGDERIF.

The CDR3 region is CSVRGGSAGELFF. CDR3 nucleotide sequence: TGCAGCGTTAGGGGAGGTTCGGCCGGGGAGCTGTTTTTT. The chain couples TRBV29-1 to TRBJ2-2, with D possibly being TRBD2 (6 bases). This CDR3 region has 13 residues. Trimming took off 5 bases at V and 6 bases at J, with 13 bases between the two ends. CDR1 is SQVTM, CDR2 ANQGSEA, per germline.

The genes are TRBV2 and TRBJ2-2; 8 bases align to TRBD1. The CDR3 runs to 17 residues. Germline lookup yields CDR1 SNHLY and CDR2 FYNNEI. The ends lost 5 bases at V and 4 bases at J; junction bases unmatched: 12. In DNA form, the CDR3 reads TGTGCCAGCAGTCGACATACAGGGGGAAGTGGCACCGGGGAGCTGTTTTTT. It is translated as CASSRHTGGSGTGELFF. Variable domain in full (rest from reference TRBV2 and TRBJ2-2): EPEVTQTPSHQVTQMGQEVILRCVPISNHLYFYWYRQILGQKVEFLVSFYNNEISEKSEIFDDQFSVERPDGSNFTLKIRSTKLEDSAMYFCASSRHTGGSGTGELFFGEGSRLTVL.